The clone carrying this T cell receptor beta chain was detected only once. While infection was still active, Seattle patients were enrolled and then followed longitudinally. This specimen belongs to a study of blood T cell repertoires in COVID-19. Study as a whole: Both acute and convalescent COVID-19 samples were obtained from the United States, Italy and Spain. The cDNA or gDNA used as material had been derived from T cells, B-cell-depleted T cells, or PBMCs.

Authors' data handling: Reference gene primer amplification in the assay estimated nucleated cell counts. The assay was immunoSEQ multiplex PCR, and TCRdb's table has in-frame clones only and misses some. V, J and clone size reflect that table, while D and trimming were determined from the DNA. The sample lists fewer than 700,000 clones; roughly 89% were seen once. CDR1 and CDR2 (germline): DFQATT, SNEGSKA (reference sequence). This CDR3 spans 13 amino acids. Trimming took 3 bases from V and 7 from J, leaving 15 bases between them. This TCR was recovered from a woman aged 45-60 years with COVID-19, enrolled during active disease. Sequenced sample: peripheral blood. The V call is TRBV20-1, the J call TRBJ1-1, with D perhaps matching TRBD1 (6 bases). The CDR3 nucleotides read TGCAGTGCTAGTGGGGGGCGGGAGGTTGAAGCTTTCTTT. Translating gives CSASGGREVEAFF.